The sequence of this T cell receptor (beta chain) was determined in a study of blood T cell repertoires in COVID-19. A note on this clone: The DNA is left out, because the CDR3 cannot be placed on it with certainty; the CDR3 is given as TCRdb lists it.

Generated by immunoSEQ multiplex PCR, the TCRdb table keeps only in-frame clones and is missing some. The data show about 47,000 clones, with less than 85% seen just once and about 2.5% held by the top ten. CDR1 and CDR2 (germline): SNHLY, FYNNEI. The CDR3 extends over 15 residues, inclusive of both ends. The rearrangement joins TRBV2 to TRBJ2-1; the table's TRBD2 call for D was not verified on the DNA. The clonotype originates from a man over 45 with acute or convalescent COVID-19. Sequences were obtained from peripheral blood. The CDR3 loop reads CASSEDVASGTSRFF.